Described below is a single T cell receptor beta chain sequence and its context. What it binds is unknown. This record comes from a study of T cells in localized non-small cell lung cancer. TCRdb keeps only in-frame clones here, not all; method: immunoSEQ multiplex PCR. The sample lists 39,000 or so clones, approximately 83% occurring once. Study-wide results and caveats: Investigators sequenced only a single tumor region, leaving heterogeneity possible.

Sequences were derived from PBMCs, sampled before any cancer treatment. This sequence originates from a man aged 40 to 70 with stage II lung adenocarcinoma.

The CDR3 region has the DNA TGTGCCAGCAGTCCGGACCTAGAGAGCTCCTACAATGAGCAGTTCTTC. It translates to CASSPDLESSYNEQFF. This chain connects TRBV5-4 to TRBJ2-1; no firm D call. CDR1 SGHNT and CDR2 YYREEE come from the germline V gene (reference sequence). This CDR3 spans 16 amino acids. Trimming removed 5 bases from V and 0 bases from J, with 15 bases in between.